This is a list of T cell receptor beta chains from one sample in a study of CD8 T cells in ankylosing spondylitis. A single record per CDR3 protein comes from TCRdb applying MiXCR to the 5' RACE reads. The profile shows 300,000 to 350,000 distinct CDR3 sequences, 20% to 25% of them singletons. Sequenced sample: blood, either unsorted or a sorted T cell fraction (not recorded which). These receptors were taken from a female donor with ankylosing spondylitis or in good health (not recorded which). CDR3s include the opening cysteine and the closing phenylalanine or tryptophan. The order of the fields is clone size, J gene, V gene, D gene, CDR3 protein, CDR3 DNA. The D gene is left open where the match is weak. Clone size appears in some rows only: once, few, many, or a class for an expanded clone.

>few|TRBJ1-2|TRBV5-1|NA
CASSARDLGTSYGYTF
TGCGCCAGCAGCGCCCGGGACCTTGGCACCTCCTATGGCTACACCTTC
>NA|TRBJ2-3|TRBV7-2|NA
CASSLFGVSTDTQYF
TGTGCCAGCAGCTTATTTGGCGTTAGCACAGATACGCAGTATTTT
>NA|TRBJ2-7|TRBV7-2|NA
CASSRNLFSYEQYF
TGTGCCAGCAGCCGAAATCTGTTCTCCTACGAGCAGTACTTC
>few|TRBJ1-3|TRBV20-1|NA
CSAPIQGNTIYF
TGCAGTGCTCCGATCCAGGGAAACACCATATATTTT
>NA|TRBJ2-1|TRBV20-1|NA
CSASWGTGSYNEQFF
TGCAGTGCTAGTTGGGGAACAGGCTCCTACAATGAGCAGTTCTTC
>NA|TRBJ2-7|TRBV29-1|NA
CSVGRSRSTYEQYF
TGCAGCGTTGGGAGGAGCAGGTCTACCTACGAGCAGTACTTC
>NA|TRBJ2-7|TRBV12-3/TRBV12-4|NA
CASSLRDKQGGRGNYEQYF
TGTGCCAGCAGTTTGAGGGACAAACAGGGAGGGCGAGGTAACTACGAGCAGTACTTC
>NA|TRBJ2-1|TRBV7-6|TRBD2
CASSLGWDYDNEQFF
TGTGCCAGCAGCTTAGGGTGGGACTACGACAATGAGCAGTTCTTC
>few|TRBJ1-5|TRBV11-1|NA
CASSLASSALQGYSNQPQHF
TGTGCCAGCAGCTTAGCTAGTTCGGCCCTACAGGGATATAGCAATCAGCCCCAGCATTTT
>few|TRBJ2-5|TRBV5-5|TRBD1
CASSLRDRVIDF
TGTGCCAGCAGCCTCCGGGACAGGGTGATCGACTTC
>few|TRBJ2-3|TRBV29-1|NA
CSVVMDTDTQYF
TGCAGCGTTGTCATGGACACAGATACGCAGTATTTT
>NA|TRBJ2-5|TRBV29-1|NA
CSAREYFTGLQGEETQYF
TGCAGCGCCCGGGAATACTTTACGGGACTCCAAGGAGAAGAGACCCAGTACTTC
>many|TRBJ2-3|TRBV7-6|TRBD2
CASTIGTSGRTDTQYF
TGTGCCAGCACCATAGGGACTAGCGGACGCACAGATACGCAGTATTTT
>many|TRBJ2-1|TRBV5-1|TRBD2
CASSSRLTSDNEQFF
TGCGCCAGCAGCTCTCGGTTGACTAGCGACAATGAGCAGTTCTTC
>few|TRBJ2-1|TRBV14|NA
CASSHGPSGTINRQFF
TGTGCCAGCAGCCACGGACCAAGCGGGACAATCAATCGGCAGTTCTTC
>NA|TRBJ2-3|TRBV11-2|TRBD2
CASSFIPASGRGTDTQYF
TGTGCCAGCAGCTTCATCCCGGCTAGCGGGAGGGGCACAGATACGCAGTATTTT
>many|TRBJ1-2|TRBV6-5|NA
CASRPTWAGYTF
TGTGCCAGCAGACCCACCTGGGCGGGCTACACCTTC
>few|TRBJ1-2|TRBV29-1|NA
CSVVQGDYGYTF
TGCAGCGTTGTTCAGGGAGACTATGGCTACACCTTC
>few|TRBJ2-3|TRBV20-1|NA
CSAPGVAGTDTQYF
TGCAGTGCTCCCGGGGTAGCGGGCACAGATACGCAGTATTTT
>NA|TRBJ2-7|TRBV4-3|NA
CASSQETPPGSYYEQYF
TGCGCCAGCAGCCAAGAAACTCCCCCCGGGTCGTACTACGAGCAGTACTTC
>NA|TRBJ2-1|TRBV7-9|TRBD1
CASSLRHRGEQFF
TGTGCCAGCAGCTTAAGGCACAGGGGCGAGCAGTTCTTC
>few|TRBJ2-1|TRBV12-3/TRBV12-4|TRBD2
CASSFHQPGTSPNNEQFF
TGTGCCAGCAGTTTCCACCAACCCGGGACTAGCCCCAACAATGAGCAGTTCTTC
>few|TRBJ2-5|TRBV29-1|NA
CSGDSPGETQYF
TGCAGCGGTGACAGCCCCGGGGAGACCCAGTACTTC